These 14 T cell receptor beta chains were sequenced from one sample in a study of cytomegalovirus exposure and HLA in healthy donors (dated by TCRdb to the late 2010s). Library creation used the immunoSEQ multiplex PCR assay. For the multiplex PCR, a mixture combining 60 forward primers for TCR Vbeta segments and 13 reverse primers for TCR Jbeta segments was used. Sourced from immuneACCESS, this table was stored by TCRdb with only in-frame sequences that have V and J called. A share of the clones is absent; for the studies checked, an unresolved V gene accounts for under half, and the remainder has no known explanation. The sample table contains about 220,000 clones; only one count was recorded for around 76% of them. Of the sample, 0.55% to 0.75% falls within the top ten clones. Sequencing input: PBMCs. The source of these receptors is a man younger than 35 in good health and CMV-seronegative.

The V gene is TRBV7-9, the J gene TRBJ1-1; D is perhaps TRBD1 (5 bases). The V gene lost 8 bases and the J gene lost 3 bases, with 10 bases spanning the gap. This CDR3 spans 12 amino acids. Germline V gene lookup returns CDR1 SEHNR and CDR2 FQNEAQ (reference sequence). The CDR3 DNA sequence: TGTGCCAGCTCGCCAGGGTACACTGAAGCTTTCTTT. Its protein is CASSPGYTEAFF. The whole variable domain, filled in from reference TRBV7-9 and TRBJ1-1, reads DTGVSQNPRHKITKRGQNVTFRCDPISEHNRLYWYRQTLGQGPEFLTYFQNEAQLEKSRLLSDRFSAERPKGSFSTLEIQRTEQGDSAMYLCASSPGYTEAFFGQGTRLTVV.

V usage is TRBV25-1 and J usage is TRBJ1-1; perhaps TRBD1 as D (6 bases). In germline, CDR1 is MGHDK, CDR2 SYGVNS. Trimming stripped 7 bases from V and 6 bases from J, with 18 bases between. CDR3 length: 14 amino acids. CDR3 region: CASTRQGIGAEAFF. CDR3 DNA sequence: TGTGCCAGCACACGCCAGGGGATCGGCGCTGAAGCTTTCTTT.

The rearrangement links TRBV6-1 to TRBJ1-2, with a weak D call TRBD1 (5 bases). This CDR3 has 13 residues. V dropped 4 bases and J dropped 6 bases, with 12 bases sitting between them. Germline lookup yields CDR1 MNHNS and CDR2 SASEGT. DNA of the CDR3: TGTGCCAGCAGTGGGACAATACGGAATGGCTACACCTTC. This encodes CASSGTIRNGYTF.

The chain uses TRBV5-1 and TRBJ2-3; tentatively, D is TRBD2 (6 bases). Trimming left V 7 bases short and J 6 bases short, with 21 bases between. Germline-derived CDR1 and CDR2 are SGHRS and YFSETQ. The CDR3 covers 15 residues. The chain's CDR3 is CASRQQANAGDTQYF. As DNA, the CDR3 is TGCGCCAGCCGCCAACAGGCGAATGCGGGGGATACGCAGTATTTT.

This rearrangement joins TRBV2 to TRBJ2-5; 7 nucleotides agree with TRBD2. CDR3 length: 15 amino acids. Germline CDR1 SNHLY, CDR2 FYNNEI. Trimming at V came to 5 bases and at J to 4 bases, leaving 10 bases not matched to a gene. The CDR3 loop reads CASSLDLGGGETQYF. CDR3 nucleotide sequence: TGTGCCAGCAGTCTGGATCTTGGCGGGGGAGAGACCCAGTACTTC.

The V gene is TRBV5-4, the J gene TRBJ2-7; D may be TRBD1 (6 bases). Germline CDR1 SGHNT, CDR2 YYREEE (reference sequence). Trimming took off 3 bases at V and 0 bases at J, with 10 bases between the two ends. The CDR3 spans 14 residues. The CDR3 DNA is TGTGCCAGCAGCTCCCAGGGGACCTCCTACGAGCAGTACTTC. Protein sequence: CASSSQGTSYEQYF.

This chain uses TRBV27 with TRBJ2-1, with 8 nucleotides matching TRBD1. Germline trimming cut 2 bases from V and 3 bases from J; bases unmatched to any gene: 6. The CDR3 totals 16 residues. Looked up from germline, CDR1 is MNHEY and CDR2 is SMNVEV (reference sequence). The chain's CDR3 is CASSLNRDRFYNEQFF. For the CDR3, the DNA is TGTGCCAGCAGTTTAAACCGGGACAGGTTCTACAATGAGCAGTTCTTC.

This clone was observed a handful of times. J is TRBJ2-5 and V is TRBV6-6; D uncertain. Between the trimmed V and J ends, which lost 8 bases and 2 bases, there was a span of 6 bases. CDR1 MNHNY and CDR2 SVGAGI come from the germline V gene (reference sequence). The CDR3 contains 11 residues. DNA of the CDR3: TGTGCCAGCGCACGGCAAGAGACCCAGTACTTC. Its translation is CASARQETQYF.

The V call is TRBV2, the J call TRBJ2-7, with TRBD2 matching 8 bases. Germline trimming cut 2 bases from V and 3 bases from J; bases unmatched to any gene: 3. The V gene's germline CDR1 is SNHLY and CDR2 FYNNEI. The CDR3 spans 14 residues. CDR3 in DNA: TGTGCCAGCAGTGAAACTAGCGGACGCTACGAGCAGTACTTC. This codes for CASSETSGRYEQYF.

In this sample, this clone turned up a few times. The rearrangement links TRBV2 to TRBJ1-5; no clear D gene. This CDR3 spans 12 amino acids. Trimming took off 8 bases at V and 0 bases at J, with 5 bases between the two ends. Germline V gene sequence: CDR1 SNHLY, CDR2 FYNNEI. The CDR3 nucleotides are TGTGCCAGCCACAATAGCAATCAGCCCCAGCATTTT. This translates into CASHNSNQPQHF.

The V and J genes are TRBV7-3 and TRBJ2-7; TRBD2 matches at 7 bases. CDR3 length: 16 residues. The V and J ends lost 4 bases and 4 bases, in that order; junction bases with no gene match: 13. Germline CDR1 and CDR2: SGHTA and FQGTGA. DNA for the CDR3: TGTGCCAGCAGCTCATCCCGGGGCGGGAGTGAGTACGAGCAGTACTTC. Encoded protein: CASSSSRGGSEYEQYF.

The V and J genes are TRBV27 and TRBJ2-1, with D possibly being TRBD2 (5 bases). Trimming took off 2 bases at V and 8 bases at J, with 10 bases between the two ends. Germline CDR1 MNHEY, CDR2 SMNVEV (reference sequence). CDR3 length: 13 residues. CDR3 protein: CASSLRASYEQFF. DNA of the CDR3: TGTGCCAGCAGTTTACGGGCTAGCTATGAGCAGTTCTTC.

The sample holds one count of this clone. The chain joins TRBV18 to TRBJ1-2, with a tentative D call TRBD1 (6 bases). The V and J ends lost 0 bases and 3 bases respectively, with 14 bases between them. The CDR3 has 16 amino acids. Germline V gene lookup returns CDR1 KGHSH and CDR2 LQKENI. The CDR3 nucleotides read TGTGCCAGCTCACCACCACTTCGTGGGACACACTATGGCTACACCTTC. It codes for CASSPPLRGTHYGYTF.

The chain is built from TRBV5-6 and TRBJ2-2; 9 nucleotides line up with TRBD2. The length of the CDR3 is 16 residues. The junction had 6 bases not matched to a gene; V was cut back by 2 bases and J by 4 bases. Germline loops: CDR1 SGHDT, CDR2 YYEEEE. This CDR3 is CASSFGLAGFTGELFF. The CDR3 DNA is TGTGCCAGCAGCTTTGGGCTAGCGGGGTTCACCGGGGAGCTGTTTTTT.